The clone carrying this T cell receptor beta chain was recorded once. The data stem from a study of blood T cell repertoires in COVID-19. In the study overall: COVID-19 samples from acute and convalescent phases originated in the United States, Italy and Spain. The cDNA or gDNA used as material had been derived from T cells, B-cell-depleted T cells, or PBMCs.

Germline V gene data show CDR1 as MNHEY and CDR2 as SMNVEV (reference sequence). The CDR3 totals 14 residues. The V gene end was trimmed by 1 base and the J gene end by 8 bases; junction bases not matched to a gene: 7. Original analysis: Cell counts per sample came from amplifying reference gene primers. The table came from immunoSEQ multiplex PCR; TCRdb's copy has only in-frame clones and leaves some out. Clonal size and the V and J genes are those of that table, whereas D and trimming came from the DNA. The table records about 83,000 clones, about 86% of them present only once. J is TRBJ1-2 and V is TRBV27; 7 nucleotides align to TRBD1. The sample was peripheral blood. This receptor was taken from a woman aged 80 or over in a cohort sampled during active or convalescent COVID-19. The CDR3 region is CASSLYEGAHGYTF. CDR3 nucleotide sequence: TGTGCCAGCAGTTTATATGAGGGGGCGCACGGCTACACCTTC.